Reported below is one T cell receptor beta chain. This sample is drawn from a study of cytomegalovirus exposure and HLA in healthy donors. PCR involved 60 Vbeta and 13 Jbeta primers. This table comes from immunoSEQ multiplex PCR, and its TCRdb copy is limited to in-frame clones, with some not included. The table shows 100,000 to 150,000 clones, with 70% to 90% occurring only once. The CDR3 runs 13 residues. Per germline, CDR1 GTSNPN and CDR2 SVGIG (reference sequence). V was clipped by 3 bases and J by 11 bases, with 19 bases between them. The source of this sequence is a boy younger than 18 in good health and CMV-seronegative. The genes are TRBV30 and TRBJ1-1; D possibly corresponds to TRBD1 (5 bases). Sequenced material: PBMCs. The CDR3 here is CAWSLNGVRGAFF. DNA for the CDR3: TGTGCCTGGAGCCTGAATGGGGTGCGGGGGGCTTTCTTT.